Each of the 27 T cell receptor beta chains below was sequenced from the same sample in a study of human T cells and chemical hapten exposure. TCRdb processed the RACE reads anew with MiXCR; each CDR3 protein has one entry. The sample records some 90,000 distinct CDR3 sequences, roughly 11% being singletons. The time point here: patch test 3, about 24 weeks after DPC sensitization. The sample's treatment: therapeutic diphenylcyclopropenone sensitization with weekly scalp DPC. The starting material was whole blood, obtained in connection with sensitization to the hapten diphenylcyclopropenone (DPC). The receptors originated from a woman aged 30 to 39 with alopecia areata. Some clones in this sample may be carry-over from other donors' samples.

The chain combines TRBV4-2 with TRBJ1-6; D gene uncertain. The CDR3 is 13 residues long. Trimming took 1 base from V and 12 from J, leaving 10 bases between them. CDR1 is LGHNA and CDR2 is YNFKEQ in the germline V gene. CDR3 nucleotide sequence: TGTGCCAGCAGCCAAGCAAGGTGGCGACCCCTCCACTTT. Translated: CASSQARWRPLHF.

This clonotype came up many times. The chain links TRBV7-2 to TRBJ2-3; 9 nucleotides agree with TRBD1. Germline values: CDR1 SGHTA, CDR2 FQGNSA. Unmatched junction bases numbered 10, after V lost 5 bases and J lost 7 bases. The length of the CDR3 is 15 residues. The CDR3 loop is CASSPVTGGENTQYF. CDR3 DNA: TGTGCCAGCAGCCCTGTGACAGGGGGAGAGAATACGCAGTATTTT.

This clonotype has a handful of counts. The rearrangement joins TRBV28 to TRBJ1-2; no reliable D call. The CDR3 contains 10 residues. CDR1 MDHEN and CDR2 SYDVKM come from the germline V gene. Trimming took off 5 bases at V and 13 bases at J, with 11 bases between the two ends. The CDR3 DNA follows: TGTGCCAGCAGTCGGGTTGGTGTCACCTTC. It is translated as CASSRVGVTF.

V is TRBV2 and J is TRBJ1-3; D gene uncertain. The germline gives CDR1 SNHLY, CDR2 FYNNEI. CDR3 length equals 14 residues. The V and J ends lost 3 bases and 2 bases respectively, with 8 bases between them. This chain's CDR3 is CASSEGHPGNTIYF. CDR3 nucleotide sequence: TGTGCCAGCAGTGAGGGCCATCCTGGAAACACCATATATTTT.

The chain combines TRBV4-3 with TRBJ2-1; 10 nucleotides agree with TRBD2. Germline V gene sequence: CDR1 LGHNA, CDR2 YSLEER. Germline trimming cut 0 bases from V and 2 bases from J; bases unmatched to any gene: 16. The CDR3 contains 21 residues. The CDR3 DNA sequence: TGCGCCAGCAGCCAAGAAGGTCTACGGCTAGCGGGAGTACGTCCCTACAATGAGCAGTTCTTC. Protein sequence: CASSQEGLRLAGVRPYNEQFF.

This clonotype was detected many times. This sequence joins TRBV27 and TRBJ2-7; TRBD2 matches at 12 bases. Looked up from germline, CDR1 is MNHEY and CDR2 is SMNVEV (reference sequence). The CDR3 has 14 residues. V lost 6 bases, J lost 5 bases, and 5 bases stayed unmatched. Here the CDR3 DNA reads TGTGCCAGCAGGCGACTAGCGGGAGCTCACGAGCAGTACTTC. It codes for CASRRLAGAHEQYF.

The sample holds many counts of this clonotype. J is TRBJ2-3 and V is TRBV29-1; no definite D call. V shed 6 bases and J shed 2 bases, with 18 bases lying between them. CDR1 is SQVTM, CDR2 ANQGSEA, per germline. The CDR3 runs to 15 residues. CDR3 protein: CSVGYQSTNTDTQYF. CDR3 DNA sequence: TGCAGCGTCGGATATCAGTCTACGAACACAGATACGCAGTATTTT.

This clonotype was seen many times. CDR3 DNA sequence: TGTGCCAGCACTCGATCCAGGACAGGGAGCTACGAGCAGTACTTC. Translated: CASTRSRTGSYEQYF. The gene calls are TRBV6-2 or TRBV6-3 and TRBJ2-7; 8 bases match TRBD1. The CDR3 is 15 amino acids. Per the germline V gene, CDR1 is MNHEY and CDR2 is SVGEGT. V lost 7 bases to trimming and J lost 3 bases; unmatched junction nucleotides: 11.

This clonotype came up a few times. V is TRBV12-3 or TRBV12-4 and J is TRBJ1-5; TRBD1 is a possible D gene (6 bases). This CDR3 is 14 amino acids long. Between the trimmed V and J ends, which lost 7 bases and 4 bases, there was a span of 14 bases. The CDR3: CASTLGAFNQPQHF. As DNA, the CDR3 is TGTGCCAGCACCTTGGGGGCTTTTAATCAGCCCCAGCATTTT.

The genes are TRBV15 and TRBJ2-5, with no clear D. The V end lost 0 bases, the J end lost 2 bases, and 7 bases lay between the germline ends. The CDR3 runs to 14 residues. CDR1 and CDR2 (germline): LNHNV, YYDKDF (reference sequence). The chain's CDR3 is CATSRDRSQETQYF. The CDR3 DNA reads TGTGCCACCAGCAGAGATAGGAGTCAAGAGACCCAGTACTTC.

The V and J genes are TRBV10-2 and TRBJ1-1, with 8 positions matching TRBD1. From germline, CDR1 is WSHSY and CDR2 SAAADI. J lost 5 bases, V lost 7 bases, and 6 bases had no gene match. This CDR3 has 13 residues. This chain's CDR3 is CASKGQDVTEAFF. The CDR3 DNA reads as TGCGCCAGCAAGGGACAGGACGTAACTGAAGCTTTCTTT.

CDR3 bases: TGTGCCAGCAGTCCCCGGAACGTAAGAATGAACACTGAAGCTTTCTTT. Translated, it gives CASSPRNVRMNTEAFF. The V and J genes are TRBV12-3 or TRBV12-4 and TRBJ1-1; D gene ambiguous. The length of the CDR3 is 16 residues. Trimming cost V 5 bases and J 0 bases, with 16 bases left between them.

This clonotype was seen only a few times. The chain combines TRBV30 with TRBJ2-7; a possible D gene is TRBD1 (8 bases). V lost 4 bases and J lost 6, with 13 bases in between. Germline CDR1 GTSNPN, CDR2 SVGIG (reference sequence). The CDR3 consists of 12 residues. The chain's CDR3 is CAWNRGGPEQYF. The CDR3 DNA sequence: TGTGCCTGGAACAGGGGGGGCCCCGAGCAGTACTTC.

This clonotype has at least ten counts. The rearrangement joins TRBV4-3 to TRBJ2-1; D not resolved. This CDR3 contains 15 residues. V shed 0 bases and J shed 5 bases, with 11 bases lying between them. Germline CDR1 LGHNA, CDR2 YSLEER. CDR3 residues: CASSQDTSAHNEQFF. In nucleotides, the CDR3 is TGCGCCAGCAGCCAAGATACCAGCGCCCACAATGAGCAGTTCTTC.

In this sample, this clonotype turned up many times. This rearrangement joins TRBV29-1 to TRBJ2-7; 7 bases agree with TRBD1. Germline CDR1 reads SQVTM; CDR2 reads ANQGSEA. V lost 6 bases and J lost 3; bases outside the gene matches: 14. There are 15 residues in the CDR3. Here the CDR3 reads CSVTGTDQPDYEQYF. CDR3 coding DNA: TGCAGCGTCACCGGGACAGACCAACCGGACTACGAGCAGTACTTC.

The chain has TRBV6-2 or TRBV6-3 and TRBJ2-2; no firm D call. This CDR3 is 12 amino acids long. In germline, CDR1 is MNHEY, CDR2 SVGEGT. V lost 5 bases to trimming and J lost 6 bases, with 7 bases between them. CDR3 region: CASSLRAGELFF. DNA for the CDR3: TGTGCCAGCAGTCTCCGGGCCGGGGAGCTGTTTTTT.

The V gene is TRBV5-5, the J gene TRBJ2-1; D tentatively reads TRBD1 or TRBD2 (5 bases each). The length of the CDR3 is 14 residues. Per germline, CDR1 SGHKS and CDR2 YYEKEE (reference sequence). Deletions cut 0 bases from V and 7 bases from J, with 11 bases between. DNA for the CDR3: TGTGCCAGCAGCTTGGAGATCGGGGCTAATGAGCAGTTCTTC. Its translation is CASSLEIGANEQFF.

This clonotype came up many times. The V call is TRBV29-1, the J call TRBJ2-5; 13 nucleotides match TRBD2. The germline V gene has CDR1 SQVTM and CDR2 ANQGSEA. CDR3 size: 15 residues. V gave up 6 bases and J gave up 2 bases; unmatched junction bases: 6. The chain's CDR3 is CSVGLAGSPQETQYF. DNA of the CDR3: TGCAGCGTGGGACTAGCGGGGAGCCCACAAGAGACCCAGTACTTC.

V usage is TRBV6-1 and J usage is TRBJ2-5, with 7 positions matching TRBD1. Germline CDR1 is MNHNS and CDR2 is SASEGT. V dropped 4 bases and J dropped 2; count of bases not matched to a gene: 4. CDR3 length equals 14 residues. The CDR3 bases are TGTGCCAGCAGTGTACAGGGGATGCAAGAGACCCAGTACTTC. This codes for CASSVQGMQETQYF.

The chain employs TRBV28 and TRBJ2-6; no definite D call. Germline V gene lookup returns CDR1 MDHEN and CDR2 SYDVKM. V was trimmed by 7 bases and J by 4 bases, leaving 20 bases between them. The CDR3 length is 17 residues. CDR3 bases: TGTGCCAGCAAGTTTATAGCCCCACCGTGGGGGGCCAACGTCCTGACTTTC. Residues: CASKFIAPPWGANVLTF.

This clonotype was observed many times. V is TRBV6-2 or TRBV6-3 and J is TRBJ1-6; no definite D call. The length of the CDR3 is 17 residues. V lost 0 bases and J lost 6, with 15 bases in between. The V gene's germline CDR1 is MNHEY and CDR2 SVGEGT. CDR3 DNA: TGTGCCAGCAGTTACTCGCATCCCGACGACGGTAATTCACCCCTCCACTTT. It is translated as CASSYSHPDDGNSPLHF.

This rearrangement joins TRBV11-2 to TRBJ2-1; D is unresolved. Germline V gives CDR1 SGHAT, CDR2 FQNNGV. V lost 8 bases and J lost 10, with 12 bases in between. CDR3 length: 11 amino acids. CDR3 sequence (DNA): TGTGCCAGCCGCTCTGGTTGGGAGCAGTTCTTC. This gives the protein CASRSGWEQFF.

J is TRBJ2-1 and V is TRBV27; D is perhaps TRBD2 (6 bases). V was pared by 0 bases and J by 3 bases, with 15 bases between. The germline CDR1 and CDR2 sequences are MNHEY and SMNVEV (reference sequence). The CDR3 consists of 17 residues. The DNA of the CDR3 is TGTGCCAGCAGTTTATCGAGTACGGGAGAGGTCTACAATGAGCAGTTCTTC. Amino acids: CASSLSSTGEVYNEQFF.

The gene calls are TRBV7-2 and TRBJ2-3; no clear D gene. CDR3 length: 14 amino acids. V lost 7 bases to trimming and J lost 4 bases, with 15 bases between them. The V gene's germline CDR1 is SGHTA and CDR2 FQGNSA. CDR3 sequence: CASTPKSSADTQYF. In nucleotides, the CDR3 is TGTGCCAGCACGCCCAAAAGCTCCGCAGATACGCAGTATTTT.

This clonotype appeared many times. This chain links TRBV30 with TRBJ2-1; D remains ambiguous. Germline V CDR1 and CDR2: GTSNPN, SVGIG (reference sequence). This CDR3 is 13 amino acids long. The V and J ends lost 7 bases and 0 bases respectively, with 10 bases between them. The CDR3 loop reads CASSFSSYNEQFF. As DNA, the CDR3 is TGTGCCTCCTCGTTCAGCTCCTACAATGAGCAGTTCTTC.

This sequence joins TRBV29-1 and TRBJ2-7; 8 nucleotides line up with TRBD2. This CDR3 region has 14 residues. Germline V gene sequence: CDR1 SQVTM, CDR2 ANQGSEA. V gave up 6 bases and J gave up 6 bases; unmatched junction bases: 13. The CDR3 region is CSVTPGLVLSEQYF. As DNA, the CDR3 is TGCAGCGTGACGCCGGGACTAGTCTTGAGCGAGCAGTACTTC.

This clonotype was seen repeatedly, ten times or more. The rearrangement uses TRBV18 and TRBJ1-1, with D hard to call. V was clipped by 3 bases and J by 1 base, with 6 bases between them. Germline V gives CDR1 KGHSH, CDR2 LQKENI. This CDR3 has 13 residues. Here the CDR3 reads CASSPQENTEAFF. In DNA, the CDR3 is TGTGCCAGCTCACCGCAGGAGAACACTGAAGCTTTCTTT.